The T cell receptor (beta chain) under discussion was sequenced for a study of blood T cells in healthy people across ages. Study-wide results and caveats: Investigators treated diversity estimates from one million T cells as underestimates. Observed TCR beta diversity showed a strong correlation with the percentage of naive T cells as measured by flow cytometry. Older age went with lower TCR beta diversity per million T cells, in a roughly linear way.

CDR3 length equals 15 residues. The V and J ends lost 4 bases and 2 bases respectively, with 14 bases between them. In germline, CDR1 is MDHEN, CDR2 SYDVKM. The authors ran a second PCR of roughly 6 to 12 cycles using a sample-barcoded 5' primer and a J-beta primer mix. A template-switch adaptor containing 12 random nucleotides labeled each cDNA molecule. TCRdb re-analysed the 5' RACE reads in MiXCR, keeping a single row per CDR3 protein. The profile shows 700,000 to 950,000 distinct CDR3 sequences, approximately 43% of them singletons. Details on this clonotype: Its antigen is not identified.

The receptor comes from an older woman in good health. The chain has TRBV28 and TRBJ1-1; a weak D match, TRBD1 (6 bases). The sequenced material came from blood. In DNA form, the CDR3 reads TGTGCCAGCAGTTCAGGGGCCGCTTTAAACACTGAAGCTTTCTTT. Protein sequence: CASSSGAALNTEAFF.